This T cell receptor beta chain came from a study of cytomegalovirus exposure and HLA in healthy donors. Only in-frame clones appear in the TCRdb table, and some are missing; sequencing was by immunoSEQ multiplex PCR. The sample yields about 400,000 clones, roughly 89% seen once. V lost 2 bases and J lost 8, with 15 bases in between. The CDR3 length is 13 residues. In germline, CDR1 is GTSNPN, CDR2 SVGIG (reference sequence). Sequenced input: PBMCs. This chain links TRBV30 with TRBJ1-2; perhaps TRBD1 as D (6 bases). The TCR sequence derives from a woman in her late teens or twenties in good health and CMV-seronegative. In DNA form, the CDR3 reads TGTGCCTGGAGTCCCCAGGGGTTAGTCGGCTACACCTTC. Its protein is CAWSPQGLVGYTF.